This T cell receptor (beta chain) originates from a study of siplizumab effects on memory and regulatory T cells. In germline, CDR1 is MNHNS, CDR2 SASEGT. The CDR3 totals 15 residues. The V and J ends lost 11 bases and 2 bases respectively, with 21 bases between them. This table comes from immunoSEQ multiplex PCR, and its TCRdb copy is limited to in-frame clones, with some not included. This table has 100,000 or so clones, 94% appearing once. Material for sequencing was non-Treg CD4+ T cells sorted from blood. This TCR derives from a human donor in good health. This sequence joins TRBV6-1 and TRBJ1-1, with a possible D match to TRBD1 (5 bases). The CDR3 coding sequence is TGTGCCGGCCACGGACTTGCCGGGGACAACACTGAAGCTTTCTTT. Protein product: CAGHGLAGDNTEAFF.